The clone carrying this TCR beta chain was observed a few times. The germline gives CDR1 SGHTA, CDR2 FQGNSA. The CDR3 is 12 amino acids. V lost 3 bases, J lost 12 bases, and 13 bases lay in between. The sample originates from a study of CD8+ T cells in alopecia areata. Treatment: oral pan-JAK inhibitor, 5-10 mg twice daily. Extracted RNA was reverse transcribed into cDNA, the sequencing template. Generated by immunoSEQ multiplex PCR, the TCRdb table keeps only in-frame clones and is missing some. Among around 180,000 clones listed, about 65% were seen once. This specimen was CD4+ T cells sorted from blood, taken around week 50, from a patient treated with tofacitinib. The clonotype comes from a human donor with alopecia areata. This chain links TRBV7-2 with TRBJ2-3; D gene uncertain. The CDR3 DNA sequence: TGTGCCAGCAGCTTTGTTGGACGACCACAGTATTTT. It codes for CASSFVGRPQYF.